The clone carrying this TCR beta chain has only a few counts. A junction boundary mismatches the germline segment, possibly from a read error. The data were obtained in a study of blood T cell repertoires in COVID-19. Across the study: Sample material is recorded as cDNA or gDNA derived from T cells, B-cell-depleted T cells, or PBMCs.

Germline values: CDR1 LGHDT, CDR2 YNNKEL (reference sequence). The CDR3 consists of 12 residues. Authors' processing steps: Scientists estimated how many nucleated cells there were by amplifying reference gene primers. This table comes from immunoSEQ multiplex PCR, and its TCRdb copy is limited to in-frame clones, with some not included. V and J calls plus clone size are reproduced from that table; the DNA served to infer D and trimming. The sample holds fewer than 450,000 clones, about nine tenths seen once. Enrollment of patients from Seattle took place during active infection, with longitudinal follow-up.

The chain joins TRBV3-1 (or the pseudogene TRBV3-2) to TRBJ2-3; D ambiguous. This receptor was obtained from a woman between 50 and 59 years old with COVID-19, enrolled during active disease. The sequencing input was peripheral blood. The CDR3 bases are TGTGCCAGCAGCTTGAGCAAAGATACGCAGTATTTT. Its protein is CASSLSKDTQYF.